This T cell receptor (beta chain) was profiled in a study of blood T cell repertoires in COVID-19. Two negative PCRs, clearance, or symptom resolution characterized the recovered Cohort 3 donors. The CDR3 totals 13 residues. Trimming took 6 bases from V and 2 from J, leaving 13 bases between them. CDR1 SQVTM and CDR2 ANQGSEA come from the germline V gene. Original analysis: Using reference gene primer amplification, nucleated cell counts were estimated. TCRdb's table, derived via immunoSEQ multiplex PCR, lists solely in-frame clones and lacks some. The V and J calls and the clone size are those of that table, but D and trimming were determined from the DNA. The repertoire holds 110,000 to 150,000 clones, with around four fifths as singletons.

J is TRBJ1-2 and V is TRBV29-1; tentatively, D is TRBD1 (5 bases). Sequenced material: PBMCs or T cells enriched from blood (not recorded which). The source is a woman in her thirties or forties who had recovered from COVID-19. This CDR3 reads CSVRETENYGYTF. As DNA, the CDR3 is TGCAGCGTACGAGAGACAGAAAACTATGGCTACACCTTC.